Presented here are 5 T cell receptor beta chains from one specimen sequenced in a study of blood T cells in healthy people across ages. A second about 7 to 11 cycle PCR used barcoded and J-beta primers. TCRdb reprocessed the 5' RACE reads via MiXCR and lists one record per CDR3 protein. The sample lists around 1.7 million distinct CDR3 sequences, roughly 30% occurring once. Input material: blood. These receptor sequences come from a woman aged 30 to 39 in good health.

The chain joins TRBV3-1 to TRBJ2-1, with TRBD1 as a possible D gene (7 bases). V was pared by 4 bases and J by 13 bases, with 14 bases between. This CDR3 comprises 12 residues. CDR1 and CDR2 from the germline V gene are LGHDT and YNNKEL (reference sequence). The CDR3 sequence is CASSPGGGDQFF. In DNA, the CDR3 is TGTGCCAGCAGCCCCGGAGGGGGCGATCAGTTCTTC.

The chain employs TRBV7-9 and TRBJ1-6, with D unresolved. The CDR3 consists of 13 residues. V was cut by 3 bases and J by 14 bases, with 14 bases left in between. Germline values: CDR1 SEHNR, CDR2 FQNEAQ (reference sequence). In DNA form, the CDR3 reads TGTGCCAGCAGCTTTGCAGGATCGGTGGCCCTCCACTTT. This encodes CASSFAGSVALHF.

The chain combines TRBV20-1 with TRBJ2-3, with D unresolved. The germline V gene encodes CDR1 DFQATT and CDR2 SNEGSKA (reference sequence). V was clipped by 4 bases and J by 1 base, with 9 bases between them. The CDR3 length is 13 residues. The CDR3 region has the DNA TGCAGTGCTACCTTTGTGGGCACAGATACGCAGTATTTT. It encodes CSATFVGTDTQYF.

Of note for this clonotype: This could be a read error, since a much larger clone is one nucleotide away. The chain has TRBV29-1 and TRBJ2-1; TRBD2 agrees at 9 bases. The germline V gene has CDR1 SQVTM and CDR2 ANQGSEA. The CDR3 consists of 13 residues. The J segment lost 10 bases and the V segment lost 5 bases, leaving 9 bases of the junction unmatched. The CDR3 nucleotides read TGCAGCGTTAAAGGGCTAGCGGGAAACGAGCAGTTCTTC. This translates into CSVKGLAGNEQFF.

There are a few counts of this clonotype. The rearrangement links TRBV5-1 to TRBJ2-2; 9 bases line up with TRBD2. V trimming: 4 bases; J trimming: 6 bases; junction bases outside the gene matches: 7. The V gene's germline CDR1 is SGHRS and CDR2 YFSETQ. The CDR3 runs to 15 residues. The DNA of the CDR3 is TGCGCCAGCAGCCCCACCGGGACTAGCCCCGGGGAGCTGTTTTTT. Translation: CASSPTGTSPGELFF.